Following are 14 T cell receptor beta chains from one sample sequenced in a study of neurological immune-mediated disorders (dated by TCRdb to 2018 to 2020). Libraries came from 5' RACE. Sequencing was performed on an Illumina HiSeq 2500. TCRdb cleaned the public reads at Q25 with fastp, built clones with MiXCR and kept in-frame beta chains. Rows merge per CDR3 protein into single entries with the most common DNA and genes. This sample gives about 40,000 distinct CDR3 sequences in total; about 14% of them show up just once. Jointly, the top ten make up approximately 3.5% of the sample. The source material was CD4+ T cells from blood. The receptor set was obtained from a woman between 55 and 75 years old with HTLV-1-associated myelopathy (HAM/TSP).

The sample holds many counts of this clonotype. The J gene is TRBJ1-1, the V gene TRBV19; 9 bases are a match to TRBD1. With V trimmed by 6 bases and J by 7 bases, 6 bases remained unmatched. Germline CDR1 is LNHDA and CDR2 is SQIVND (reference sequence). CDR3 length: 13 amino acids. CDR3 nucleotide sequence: TGTGCCAGTAGCTTACAGGGGGCGAGTGAAGCTTTCTTT. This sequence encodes CASSLQGASEAFF.

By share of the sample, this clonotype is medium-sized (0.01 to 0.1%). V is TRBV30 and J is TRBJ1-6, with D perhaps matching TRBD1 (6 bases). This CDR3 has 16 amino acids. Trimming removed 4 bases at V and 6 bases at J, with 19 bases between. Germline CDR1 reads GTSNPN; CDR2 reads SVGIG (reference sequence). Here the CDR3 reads CAWTTQGSPLNSPLHF. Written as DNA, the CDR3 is TGTGCCTGGACTACACAGGGATCACCGCTTAATTCACCCCTCCACTTT.

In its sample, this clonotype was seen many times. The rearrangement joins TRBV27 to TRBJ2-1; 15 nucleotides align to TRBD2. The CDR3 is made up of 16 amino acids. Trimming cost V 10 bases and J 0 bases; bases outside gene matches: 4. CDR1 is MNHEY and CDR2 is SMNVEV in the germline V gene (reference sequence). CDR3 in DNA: TGTGCCACCCGGACTAGCGGGGGGGGCTCCTACAATGAGCAGTTCTTC. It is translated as CATRTSGGGSYNEQFF.

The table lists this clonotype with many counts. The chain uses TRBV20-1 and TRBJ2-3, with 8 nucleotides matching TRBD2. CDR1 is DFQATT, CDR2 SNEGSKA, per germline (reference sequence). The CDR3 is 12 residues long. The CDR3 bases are TGCAGGGTAGCGGGGAACACAGATACGCAGTATTTT. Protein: CRVAGNTDTQYF.

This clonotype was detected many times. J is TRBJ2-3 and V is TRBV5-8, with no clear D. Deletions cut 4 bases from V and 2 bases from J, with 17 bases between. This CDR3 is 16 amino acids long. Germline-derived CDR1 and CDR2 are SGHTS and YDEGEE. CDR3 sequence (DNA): TGTGCCAGCAGCCCCTATAGTACCCCCGACACAGATACGCAGTATTTT. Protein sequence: CASSPYSTPDTDTQYF. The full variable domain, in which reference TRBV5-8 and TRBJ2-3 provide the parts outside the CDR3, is EAGVTQSPTHLIKTRGQQATLRCSPISGHTSVYWYQQALGLGLQFLLWYDEGEERNRGNFPPRFSGRQFPNYSSELNVNALELEDSALYLCASSPYSTPDTDTQYFGPGTRLTVL.

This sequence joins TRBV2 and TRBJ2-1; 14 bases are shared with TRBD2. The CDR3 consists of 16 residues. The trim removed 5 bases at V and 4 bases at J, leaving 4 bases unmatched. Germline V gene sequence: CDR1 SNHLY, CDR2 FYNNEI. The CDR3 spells CASSPRLAGGYNEQFF. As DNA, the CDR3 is TGTGCCAGCAGTCCTAGACTAGCGGGGGGGTACAATGAGCAGTTCTTC.

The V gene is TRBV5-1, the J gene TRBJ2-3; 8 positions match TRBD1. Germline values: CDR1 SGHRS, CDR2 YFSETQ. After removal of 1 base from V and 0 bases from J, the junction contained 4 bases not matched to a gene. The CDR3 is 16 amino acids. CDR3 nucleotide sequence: TGCGCCAGCAGCTTGCAGGGGGCCTCTAGCACAGATACGCAGTATTTT. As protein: CASSLQGASSTDTQYF.

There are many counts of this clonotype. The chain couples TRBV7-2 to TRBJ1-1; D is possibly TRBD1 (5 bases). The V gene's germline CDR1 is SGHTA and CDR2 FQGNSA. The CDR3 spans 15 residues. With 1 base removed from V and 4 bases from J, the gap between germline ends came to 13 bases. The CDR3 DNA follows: TGTGCCAGCAGCTTAGTAGCAGGGAGGGGCACTGAAGCTTTCTTT. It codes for CASSLVAGRGTEAFF. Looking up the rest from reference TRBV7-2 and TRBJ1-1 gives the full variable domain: GAGVSQSPSNKVTEKGKDVELRCDPISGHTALYWYRQSLGQGLEFLIYFQGNSAPDKSGLPSDRFSAERTGGSVSTLTIQRTQQEDSAVYLCASSLVAGRGTEAFFGQGTRLTVV.

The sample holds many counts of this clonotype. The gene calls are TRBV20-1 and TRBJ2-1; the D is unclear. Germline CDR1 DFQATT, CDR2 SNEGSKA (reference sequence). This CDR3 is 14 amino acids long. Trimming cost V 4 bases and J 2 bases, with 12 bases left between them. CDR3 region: CSANTVLPYNEQFF. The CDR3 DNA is TGCAGTGCTAACACGGTCCTCCCCTACAATGAGCAGTTCTTC.

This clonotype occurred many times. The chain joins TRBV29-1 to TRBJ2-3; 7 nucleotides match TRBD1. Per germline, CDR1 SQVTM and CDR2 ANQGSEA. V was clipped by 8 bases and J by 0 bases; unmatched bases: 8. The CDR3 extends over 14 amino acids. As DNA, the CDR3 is TGCAGCATGAAGGGGGCATGGAGCACAGATACGCAGTATTTT. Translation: CSMKGAWSTDTQYF.

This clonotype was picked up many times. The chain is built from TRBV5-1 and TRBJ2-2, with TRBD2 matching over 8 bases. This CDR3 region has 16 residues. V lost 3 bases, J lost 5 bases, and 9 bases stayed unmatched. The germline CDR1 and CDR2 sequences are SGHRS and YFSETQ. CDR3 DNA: TGCGCCAGCAGCTGGACCGGGACTAGTGGTACCGGGGAGCTGTTTTTT. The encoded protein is CASSWTGTSGTGELFF.

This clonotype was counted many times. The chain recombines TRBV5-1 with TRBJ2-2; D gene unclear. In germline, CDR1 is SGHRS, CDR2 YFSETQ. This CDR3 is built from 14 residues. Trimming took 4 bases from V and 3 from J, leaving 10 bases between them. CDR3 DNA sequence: TGCGCCAGCAGCCTTGCGCCCCACACCGGGGAGCTGTTTTTT. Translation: CASSLAPHTGELFF.

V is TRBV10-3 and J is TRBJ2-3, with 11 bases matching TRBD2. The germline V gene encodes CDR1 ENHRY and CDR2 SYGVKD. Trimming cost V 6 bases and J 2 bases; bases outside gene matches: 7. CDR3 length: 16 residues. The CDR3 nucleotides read TGTGCCATCAGCCTGACTAGCGGGGAAACCACAGATACGCAGTATTTT. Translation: CAISLTSGETTDTQYF.

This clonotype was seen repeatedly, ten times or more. CDR3 DNA: TGTGCCAGCAGTTTACGATCCACCGGGGAGCTGTTTTTT. It codes for CASSLRSTGELFF. V and J are TRBV27 and TRBJ2-2; D is unresolved. Germline CDR1 is MNHEY and CDR2 is SMNVEV (reference sequence). This CDR3 has 13 amino acids. The germline V and J ends were trimmed by 2 bases and 4 bases, with 5 bases remaining between them.